A single sample gave rise to the 6 T cell receptor beta chains below, sequenced in a study of blood T cell repertoires in COVID-19. Here immunoSEQ multiplex PCR was the method, and the copy in TCRdb shows in-frame clones only, minus some. The sample contains about 98,000 clones, around 90% of which appear only once. Specimen: peripheral blood. The receptors stem from an older man with acute or convalescent COVID-19.

The rearrangement joins TRBV28 to TRBJ2-3; TRBD2 agrees at 7 bases. Germline assignment: CDR1 MDHEN and CDR2 SYDVKM. This CDR3 has 16 residues. The V segment lost 3 bases and the J segment 2 bases; nucleotides outside the gene matches: 8. CDR3 nucleotide sequence: TGTGCCAGCAGTTTTGCGGGGGTGTCCTCCACAGATACGCAGTATTTT. It is translated as CASSFAGVSSTDTQYF.

This clone came up a few times. This chain links TRBV4-2 with TRBJ1-3, with TRBD1 as a possible D gene (5 bases). The germline CDR1 and CDR2 sequences are LGHNA and YNFKEQ. V was trimmed by 0 bases and J by 2 bases, leaving 8 bases between them. The CDR3 has 15 residues. The DNA of the CDR3 is TGTGCCAGCAGCCAAGACGGCAGGGCTGGAAACACCATATATTTT. As protein: CASSQDGRAGNTIYF.

This chain uses TRBV5-4 with TRBJ1-6; 7 nucleotides match TRBD1. Germline V gives CDR1 SGHNT, CDR2 YYREEE (reference sequence). The CDR3 length is 15 residues. V lost 2 bases, J lost 7 bases, and 6 bases stayed unmatched. The DNA for the CDR3 is TGTGCCAGCAGCTTAACCCGGACAGGAAATTCACCCCTCCACTTT. The encoded protein is CASSLTRTGNSPLHF.

The V gene is TRBV4-1, the J gene TRBJ2-1, with TRBD1 identical over 7 bases. The CDR3 length is 15 residues. J gave up 5 bases and V 0 bases, and 4 bases lay outside the gene matches. The germline gives CDR1 MGHRA, CDR2 YSYEKL. CDR3 residues: CASSQEVTGDNEQFF. The CDR3 DNA sequence: TGCGCCAGCAGCCAAGAGGTAACAGGGGACAATGAGCAGTTCTTC.

V is TRBV28 and J is TRBJ1-5; 7 bases match TRBD1. This CDR3 spans 14 amino acids. Looked up from germline, CDR1 is MDHEN and CDR2 is SYDVKM. With 5 bases clipped from V and 2 bases from J, the junction kept 3 bases outside the gene matches. The CDR3 bases are TGTGCCAGCAGTCAGGGACAGCGCAATCAGCCCCAGCATTTT. Its protein product is CASSQGQRNQPQHF.

The table lists this clone with a count of one. The chain combines TRBV6-1 with TRBJ1-3; D possibly corresponds to TRBD1 (5 bases). Deletions cut 1 base from V and 2 bases from J, with 15 bases between. CDR3 length equals 17 residues. The germline gives CDR1 MNHNS, CDR2 SASEGT. CDR3 protein: CASSEVGPKHTGNTIYF. The CDR3 DNA reads as TGTGCCAGCAGTGAAGTGGGGCCGAAACATACTGGAAACACCATATATTTT.